These 18 T cell receptor beta chains came from one sample sequenced in a study of blood T cell repertoires in COVID-19. Clones were read by immunoSEQ multiplex PCR, and TCRdb kept only the in-frame ones, dropping some. The sample holds a few hundred thousand clones; around 84% are singletons and the top ten take about 1.2%. Sequencing input: peripheral blood. All receptors come from a human donor with acute or convalescent COVID-19. The donor label of this sample is uncertain.

DNA for the CDR3: TGTGCCAGCAGCTTGGTTCGGGGGGGCACAGATACGCAGTATTTT. The encoded protein is CASSLVRGGTDTQYF. V gene TRBV7-9 combines with J gene TRBJ2-3; 7 bases match TRBD2. CDR3 length: 15 residues. Germline loops: CDR1 SEHNR, CDR2 FQNEAQ (reference sequence). V lost 3 bases to trimming and J lost 1 base; unmatched junction nucleotides: 4.

CDR3 bases: TGTGCCAGCAGTGATCGACAGGGGACGGTCGCTGAAGCTTTCTTT. Protein sequence: CASSDRQGTVAEAFF. The J gene is TRBJ1-1, the V gene TRBV2; TRBD1 matches 8 bases. V shed 3 bases and J 6 bases; nucleotides not matched to a gene: 9. The V gene's germline CDR1 is SNHLY and CDR2 FYNNEI. The CDR3 length is 15 residues.

CDR3 residues: CASSIQGATSSGNTIYF. In DNA, the CDR3 is TGTGCCAGCTCAATACAGGGGGCAACGAGCTCTGGAAACACCATATATTTT. The J gene is TRBJ1-3, the V gene TRBV18, with 9 bases lining up with TRBD1. The V gene's germline CDR1 is KGHSH and CDR2 LQKENI. The CDR3 is made up of 17 amino acids. Losses at the gene ends were 5 bases for V and 0 bases for J; bases not matched to a gene: 8.

The table lists this clone with a few counts. V gene TRBV28 combines with J gene TRBJ1-2, with 9 bases that match TRBD1. The ends lost 2 bases at V and 0 bases at J; junction bases unmatched: 10. Germline lookup yields CDR1 MDHEN and CDR2 SYDVKM. CDR3 length: 18 residues. As DNA, the CDR3 is TGTGCCAGCAGTTTAAACAGGGGGCGCGGAAGAGCTAACTATGGCTACACCTTC. Its protein is CASSLNRGRGRANYGYTF.

The chain combines TRBV27 with TRBJ1-6, with 9 bases aligning to TRBD1. Germline V gene lookup returns CDR1 MNHEY and CDR2 SMNVEV (reference sequence). The ends lost 3 bases at V and 5 bases at J; junction bases unmatched: 2. This CDR3 is built from 15 residues. The CDR3: CASSFRDRDNSPLHF. The DNA of the CDR3 is TGTGCCAGCAGTTTCCGGGACAGGGATAATTCACCCCTCCACTTT.

This chain joins TRBV4-1 and TRBJ2-2, with 9 nucleotides matching TRBD2. This CDR3 region has 16 residues. V lost 5 bases and J lost 4; bases outside the gene matches: 8. CDR1 is MGHRA and CDR2 is YSYEKL in the germline V gene. As DNA, the CDR3 is TGCGCCAGCAGCACCCCGGGACTAGCTTCCACCGGGGAGCTGTTTTTT. The encoded protein is CASSTPGLASTGELFF.

V and J are TRBV12-5 and TRBJ2-5; the match to TRBD1 covers 8 bases. J lost 1 base, V lost 0 bases, and 1 base had no gene match. The V gene's germline CDR1 is LGHNT and CDR2 FRNRAP. This CDR3 has 15 residues. This chain's CDR3 is CASGLVGQGQETQYF. In DNA, the CDR3 is TGTGCTAGTGGTTTGGTAGGACAGGGCCAAGAGACCCAGTACTTC.

Only a few counts were recorded for this clone. The gene calls are TRBV5-1 and TRBJ1-2; TRBD1 matches at 7 bases. Germline CDR1 and CDR2: SGHRS and YFSETQ. V was pared by 4 bases and J by 0 bases, with 9 bases of the junction left unmatched. The CDR3 totals 16 residues. The CDR3 DNA reads as TGCGCCAGCAGCCCCGGACAGGTTTCCCCTAACTATGGCTACACCTTC. Translating it yields CASSPGQVSPNYGYTF.

The chain recombines TRBV4-2 with TRBJ2-2; 8 bases match TRBD2. This CDR3 is built from 15 residues. Germline CDR1 and CDR2: LGHNA and YNFKEQ. V gave up 0 bases and J gave up 5 bases; unmatched junction bases: 2. The CDR3 coding sequence is TGTGCCAGCAGCCAAGAAGCGGGGGCTACCGGGGAGCTGTTTTTT. This codes for CASSQEAGATGELFF.

This clone came up once. This rearrangement joins TRBV19 to TRBJ2-1; 8 nucleotides align to TRBD2. This CDR3 comprises 15 residues. V lost 2 bases and J lost 10; bases outside the gene matches: 10. Germline V gene data show CDR1 as LNHDA and CDR2 as SQIVND (reference sequence). CDR3 nucleotide sequence: TGTGCCAGTAGTATATGGGCGGCCACGGGGGGGGAGCAGTTCTTC. Translating it yields CASSIWAATGGEQFF. The full variable domain, its missing parts supplied by reference TRBV19 and TRBJ2-1, is DGGITQSPKYLFRKEGQNVTLSCEQNLNHDAMYWYRQDPGQGLRLIYYSQIVNDFQKGDIAEGYSVSREKKESFPLTVTSAQKNPTAFYLCASSIWAATGGEQFFGPGTRLTVL.

The chain combines TRBV27 with TRBJ1-5; D unclear. Germline values: CDR1 MNHEY, CDR2 SMNVEV (reference sequence). The CDR3 is 13 amino acids. The V and J ends lost 5 bases and 4 bases respectively, with 9 bases between them. The DNA of the CDR3 is TGTGCCAGCAGTACCTACGAAAATCAGCCCCAGCATTTT. It specifies CASSTYENQPQHF.

This clone was observed once. V usage is TRBV18 and J usage is TRBJ1-2; D call uncertain. Germline V CDR1 and CDR2: KGHSH, LQKENI. The CDR3 sequence is 17 residues long. V was cut by 2 bases and J by 5 bases, with 21 bases left in between. The CDR3 here is CASSPGPPSHGGYGYTF. The DNA of the CDR3 is TGTGCCAGCTCACCAGGTCCGCCGTCTCACGGAGGGTATGGCTACACCTTC.

The chain couples TRBV11-2 to TRBJ2-2; 7 nucleotides agree with TRBD2. CDR1 is SGHAT and CDR2 is FQNNGV in the germline V gene. The CDR3 spans 15 residues. With V trimmed by 4 bases and J by 6 bases, 8 bases remained unmatched. CDR3 in DNA: TGTGCCAGCAGCTGGACTAGAACCAGCGCCGGGGAGCTGTTTTTT. Translating gives CASSWTRTSAGELFF.

This chain joins TRBV5-1 and TRBJ1-1; 9 nucleotides agree with TRBD1. V trimming: 4 bases; J trimming: 0 bases; junction bases outside the gene matches: 1. This CDR3 has 14 amino acids. Germline CDR1 reads SGHRS; CDR2 reads YFSETQ. CDR3 sequence (DNA): TGCGCCAGCAGCCGGGACAGGGTGAACACTGAAGCTTTCTTT. It is translated as CASSRDRVNTEAFF. Combining the CDR3 with reference TRBV5-1 and TRBJ1-1 gives the whole variable domain KAGVTQTPRYLIKTRGQQVTLSCSPISGHRSVSWYQQTPGQGLQFLFEYFSETQRNKGNFPGRFSGRQFSNSRSEMNVSTLELGDSALYLCASSRDRVNTEAFFGQGTRLTVV.

This chain uses TRBV5-6 with TRBJ2-7; maybe TRBD1 (6 bases). V lost 1 base and J 2 bases, leaving 10 bases between the germline ends. The CDR3 is 14 residues long. Germline CDR1 reads SGHDT; CDR2 reads YYEEEE. The CDR3 DNA reads as TGTGCCAGCAGCTTGTGGACAGCTACCTACGAGCAGTACTTC. This encodes CASSLWTATYEQYF.

The V and J genes are TRBV9 and TRBJ2-3; TRBD1 is a possible D gene (5 bases). The CDR3 totals 15 residues. V dropped 2 bases and J dropped 6 bases, with 16 bases sitting between them. Germline lookup yields CDR1 SGDLS and CDR2 YYNGEE. The CDR3 nucleotides are TGTGCCAGCAGCGTCGCCTCCCTCGGACACGATACGCAGTATTTT. Translation gives CASSVASLGHDTQYF.

The chain has TRBV19 and TRBJ1-5; 10 bases are shared with TRBD1. J lost 7 bases, V lost 7 bases, and 7 bases had no gene match. CDR1 and CDR2 from the germline V gene are LNHDA and SQIVND (reference sequence). CDR3 length equals 14 residues. The CDR3 protein is CASIGTGVWQPQHF. CDR3 DNA sequence: TGTGCCAGTATCGGGACAGGGGTTTGGCAGCCCCAGCATTTT.

This chain links TRBV28 with TRBJ2-7, with TRBD2 identical over 7 bases. Per germline, CDR1 MDHEN and CDR2 SYDVKM. Unmatched junction bases numbered 16, after V lost 5 bases and J lost 0 bases. The CDR3 loop spans 18 amino acids. The DNA of the CDR3 is TGTGCCAGCAGTCCACCAATCTTACTAGCGTCGAGCTCCTACGAGCAGTACTTC. This translates into CASSPPILLASSSYEQYF. The full variable domain, with the rest looked up from reference TRBV28 and TRBJ2-7, is DVKVTQSSRYLVKRTGEKVFLECVQDMDHENMFWYRQDPGLGLRLIYFSYDVKMKEKGDIPEGYSVSREKKERFSLILESASTNQTSMYLCASSPPILLASSSYEQYFGPGTRLTVT.